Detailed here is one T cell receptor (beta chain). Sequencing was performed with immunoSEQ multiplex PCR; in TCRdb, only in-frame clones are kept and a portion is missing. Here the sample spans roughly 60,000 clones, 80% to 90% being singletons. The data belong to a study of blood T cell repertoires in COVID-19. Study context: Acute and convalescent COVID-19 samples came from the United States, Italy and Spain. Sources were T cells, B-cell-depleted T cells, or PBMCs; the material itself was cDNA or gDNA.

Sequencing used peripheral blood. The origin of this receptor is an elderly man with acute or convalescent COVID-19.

In DNA, the CDR3 is TGTGCCAGCAGCCAAGACGGGGAGAACACTGAAGCTTTCTTT. Its translation: CASSQDGENTEAFF. The chain employs TRBV3-1 (or the pseudogene TRBV3-2) and TRBJ1-1; D is unresolved. This CDR3 has 14 residues. Germline lookup yields CDR1 LGHDT and CDR2 YNNKEL (reference sequence). Trimming left V 0 bases short and J 1 base short, with 6 bases between.